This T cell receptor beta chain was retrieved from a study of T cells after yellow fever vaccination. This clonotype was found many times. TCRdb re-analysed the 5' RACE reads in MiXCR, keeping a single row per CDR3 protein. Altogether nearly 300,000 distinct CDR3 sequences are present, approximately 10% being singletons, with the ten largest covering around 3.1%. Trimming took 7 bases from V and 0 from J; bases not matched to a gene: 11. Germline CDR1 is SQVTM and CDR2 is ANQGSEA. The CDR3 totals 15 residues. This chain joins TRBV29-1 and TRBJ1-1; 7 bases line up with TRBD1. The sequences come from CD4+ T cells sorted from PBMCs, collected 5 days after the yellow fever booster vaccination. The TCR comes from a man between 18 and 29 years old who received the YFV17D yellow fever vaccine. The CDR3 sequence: CSARQGWGMNTEAFF. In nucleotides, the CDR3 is TGCAGCGCGAGACAGGGTTGGGGCATGAACACTGAAGCTTTCTTT. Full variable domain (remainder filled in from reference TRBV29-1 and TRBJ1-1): SAVISQKPSRDICQRGTSLTIQCQVDSQVTMMFWYRQQPGQSLTLIATANQGSEATYESGFVIDKFPISRPNLTFSTLTVSNMSPEDSSIYLCSARQGWGMNTEAFFGQGTRLTVV.